This T cell receptor beta chain came from a study of neurological immune-mediated disorders. Time point: technical triplicate 1. MiXCR, applied by TCRdb to the 5' RACE reads, yields one record per CDR3 protein. Among some 25,000 distinct CDR3 sequences listed, roughly an eighth were seen once. Deletions cut 2 bases from V and 1 base from J, with 9 bases between. Germline loops: CDR1 SGHAT, CDR2 FQNNGV. CDR3 size: 15 residues. In this sample, this clonotype turned up many times. This sequence joins TRBV11-2 and TRBJ2-1; D might be TRBD2 (7 bases). The source of this sequence is a female donor with HTLV-1-associated myelopathy (HAM/TSP). Sequenced material: CD4+ T cells from blood. This CDR3 reads CASSLRGGSYNEQFF. The DNA of the CDR3 is TGTGCCAGCAGCTTAAGGGGGGGATCCTACAATGAGCAGTTCTTC.